Listed here are 28 T cell receptor beta chains from one sample, sequenced in a study of control samples from healthy donors and cancer patients. TCRdb keeps only in-frame clones here, not all; method: immunoSEQ multiplex PCR. The data contain approximately 100,000 clones, 90% of them singletons. What was sequenced was blood. The receptor source for this set is a woman between 18 and 29 years old in good health.

The chain uses TRBV27 and TRBJ1-2; maybe TRBD1 (5 bases). The CDR3 loop spans 12 amino acids. V gave up 7 bases and J gave up 3 bases, with 9 bases separating them. Germline CDR1 and CDR2: MNHEY and SMNVEV (reference sequence). The CDR3 here is CASKGMYYGYTF. CDR3 in DNA: TGTGCCAGCAAGGGGATGTACTATGGCTACACCTTC.

This clone was recorded once. V gene TRBV27 combines with J gene TRBJ1-1; TRBD1 is a possible D gene (5 bases). CDR1 and CDR2 from the germline V gene are MNHEY and SMNVEV (reference sequence). The V and J ends lost 6 bases and 6 bases respectively, with 14 bases between them. CDR3 length: 13 residues. The CDR3 sequence: CASSPGKGPEAFF. CDR3 bases: TGTGCCAGCAGCCCAGGGAAGGGGCCTGAAGCTTTCTTT.

V usage is TRBV5-6 and J usage is TRBJ2-1; the D gene is possibly TRBD1 (6 bases). Germline CDR1 SGHDT, CDR2 YYEEEE. The CDR3 has 14 residues. Between the trimmed V and J ends, which lost 0 bases and 6 bases, there was a span of 10 bases. For the CDR3, the DNA is TGTGCCAGCAGCTTGGACAGGGCGCTCAATGAGCAGTTCTTC. It codes for CASSLDRALNEQFF.

This chain connects TRBV5-4 to TRBJ1-6; TRBD1 aligns across 7 bases. The V gene's germline CDR1 is SGHNT and CDR2 YYREEE (reference sequence). This CDR3 comprises 13 residues. The trim removed 7 bases at V and 8 bases at J, leaving 6 bases unmatched. CDR3 residues: CASSGQKDSPLHF. CDR3 nucleotides: TGTGCCAGCTCGGGACAGAAGGATTCACCCCTCCACTTT.

The chain carries TRBV2 and TRBJ1-4; D is perhaps TRBD1 (5 bases). Germline CDR1 SNHLY, CDR2 FYNNEI. V lost 4 bases and J lost 7, with 13 bases in between. The CDR3 runs 14 residues. CDR3 bases: TGTGCCAGCAGTGGTGATAGGGGATTTGAAAAACTGTTTTTT. Translating it yields CASSGDRGFEKLFF.

This rearrangement joins TRBV6-5 to TRBJ1-5, with D perhaps TRBD1 (5 bases). CDR1 is MNHEY, CDR2 SVGAGI, per germline. V gave up 5 bases and J gave up 6 bases, with 14 bases separating them. The CDR3 runs to 14 residues. CDR3 bases: TGTGCCAGCAGTCTTATGTGGGGGGGTCAGCCCCAGCATTTT. Translated, it gives CASSLMWGGQPQHF.

This chain connects TRBV4-1 to TRBJ1-2; D unclear. Germline CDR1 MGHRA, CDR2 YSYEKL. This CDR3 region has 13 residues. The V end was cut by 0 bases, the J end by 7 bases, with 9 bases between. CDR3 residues: CASSQDRVGGYTF. The CDR3 DNA reads as TGCGCCAGCAGCCAAGATCGTGTCGGTGGCTACACCTTC.

V is TRBV25-1 and J is TRBJ1-1, with 12 positions matching TRBD1. The CDR3 covers 17 residues. After removal of 1 base from V and 5 bases from J, the junction contained 8 bases not matched to a gene. The germline gives CDR1 MGHDK, CDR2 SYGVNS. This CDR3 reads CASSEWGTGGGRTEAFF. CDR3 DNA sequence: TGTGCCAGCAGTGAATGGGGGACAGGGGGCGGAAGGACTGAAGCTTTCTTT.

The rearrangement uses TRBV5-1 and TRBJ2-3; the match to TRBD1 covers 9 bases. Looked up from germline, CDR1 is SGHRS and CDR2 is YFSETQ. This CDR3 spans 15 amino acids. The V gene end was trimmed by 4 bases and the J gene end by 5 bases; junction bases not matched to a gene: 8. The CDR3 DNA sequence: TGCGCCAGCAGCCCATCACAGGGGGCTGAAGATACGCAGTATTTT. This codes for CASSPSQGAEDTQYF.

The V call is TRBV7-3, the J call TRBJ1-2; 8 nucleotides match TRBD1. This CDR3 region has 13 residues. With 4 bases clipped from V and 6 bases from J, the junction kept 4 bases outside the gene matches. Looked up from germline, CDR1 is SGHTA and CDR2 is FQGTGA. The CDR3 DNA follows: TGTGCCAGCAGCTCTCCGACAGGGGATGGCTACACCTTC. Its protein is CASSSPTGDGYTF.

The V and J genes are TRBV11-2 and TRBJ2-3, with D maybe TRBD2 (5 bases). Trimming pared 1 base from V and 4 bases from J, leaving 6 bases between. Germline CDR1 is SGHAT and CDR2 is FQNNGV. This CDR3 spans 13 amino acids. The CDR3 coding sequence is TGTGCCAGCAGCTTAGGGGGAGCAGATACGCAGTATTTT. This gives the protein CASSLGGADTQYF.

The V and J genes are TRBV5-1 and TRBJ1-6; 7 nucleotides agree with TRBD1. The junction had 7 bases not matched to a gene; V was cut back by 0 bases and J by 7 bases. CDR3 length: 16 amino acids. Germline V lookup: CDR1 SGHRS, CDR2 YFSETQ. The CDR3 loop is CASSLAGGPPNSPLHF. In DNA form, the CDR3 reads TGCGCCAGCAGCTTGGCAGGGGGTCCTCCAAATTCACCCCTCCACTTT.

The chain has TRBV2 and TRBJ1-1; D gene ambiguous. V was shortened by 3 bases and J by 1 base, with 6 bases between the two germline ends. This CDR3 comprises 13 residues. Germline V gene data show CDR1 as SNHLY and CDR2 as FYNNEI. CDR3 loop: CASSEAENTEAFF. Written as DNA, the CDR3 is TGTGCCAGCAGTGAGGCAGAGAACACTGAAGCTTTCTTT.

The chain has TRBV20-1 and TRBJ1-2; D is unclear. The CDR3 spans 10 residues. Between the trimmed V and J ends, which lost 0 bases and 8 bases, there was a span of 4 bases. Per germline, CDR1 DFQATT and CDR2 SNEGSKA (reference sequence). For the CDR3, the DNA is TGCAGTGCTAGAGACGCGGGCTACACCTTC. Amino acids: CSARDAGYTF.

The chain has TRBV19 and TRBJ2-7, with D uncertain. Trimming left V 6 bases short and J 2 bases short, with 11 bases between. The CDR3 has 13 residues. CDR1 is LNHDA, CDR2 SQIVND, per germline (reference sequence). CDR3: CASSPGPAYEQYF. In DNA form, the CDR3 reads TGTGCCAGTAGCCCAGGACCGGCCTACGAGCAGTACTTC.

This chain links TRBV19 with TRBJ1-4, with D unclear. V lost 6 bases and J lost 8, with 22 bases in between. From germline, CDR1 is LNHDA and CDR2 SQIVND (reference sequence). This CDR3 contains 16 residues. DNA of the CDR3: TGTGCCAGTAGGGGTGCGGGAGCCCTCGAGAGGGAAAAACTGTTTTTT. Its translation is CASRGAGALEREKLFF.

The rearrangement links TRBV5-1 to TRBJ1-2; 7 nucleotides agree with TRBD1. V was pared by 4 bases and J by 8 bases, with 11 bases of the junction left unmatched. The CDR3 totals 14 residues. Germline V gene lookup returns CDR1 SGHRS and CDR2 YFSETQ. CDR3 region: CASSPGQPSRGYTF. The DNA for the CDR3 is TGCGCCAGCAGCCCGGGACAGCCCTCTCGGGGCTACACCTTC.

This chain links TRBV20-1 with TRBJ2-1, with TRBD2 matching over 12 bases. The trim removed 3 bases at V and 9 bases at J, leaving 6 bases unmatched. The CDR3 consists of 14 residues. In germline, CDR1 is DFQATT, CDR2 SNEGSKA (reference sequence). The CDR3 region is CSASTSGGTAEQFF. As DNA, the CDR3 is TGCAGTGCTAGTACTAGCGGGGGGACGGCTGAGCAGTTCTTC.

The chain combines TRBV3-1 (or the pseudogene TRBV3-2) with TRBJ1-2; D ambiguous. The CDR3 is 15 residues long. Trimming took off 0 bases at V and 0 bases at J, with 8 bases between the two ends. Germline CDR1 LGHDT, CDR2 YNNKEL (reference sequence). CDR3: CASSQDSMANYGYTF. The CDR3 region has the DNA TGTGCCAGCAGCCAAGATAGTATGGCTAACTATGGCTACACCTTC.

The chain joins TRBV6-6 to TRBJ1-1; D is uncertain. V lost 11 bases to trimming and J lost 3 bases, with 16 bases between them. Germline V CDR1 and CDR2: MNHNY, SVGAGI (reference sequence). CDR3 length: 13 amino acids. The CDR3 is CAATNRRYTEAFF. The CDR3 coding sequence is TGTGCCGCTACAAATAGGCGTTACACTGAAGCTTTCTTT.

The chain links TRBV5-1 to TRBJ2-3; no reliable D call. Trimming took 3 bases from V and 5 from J, leaving 13 bases between them. The CDR3 consists of 14 residues. In germline, CDR1 is SGHRS, CDR2 YFSETQ. The CDR3 is CASSYSVTRDTQYF. For the CDR3, the DNA is TGCGCCAGCAGCTACAGCGTAACAAGAGATACGCAGTATTTT. Supplemented by reference TRBV5-1 and TRBJ2-3, the full variable domain reads KAGVTQTPRYLIKTRGQQVTLSCSPISGHRSVSWYQQTPGQGLQFLFEYFSETQRNKGNFPGRFSGRQFSNSRSEMNVSTLELGDSALYLCASSYSVTRDTQYFGPGTRLTVL.

This sequence joins TRBV19 and TRBJ2-5; the match to TRBD1 covers 8 bases. CDR1 LNHDA and CDR2 SQIVND come from the germline V gene (reference sequence). Trimming at V came to 5 bases and at J to 5 bases, leaving 7 bases not matched to a gene. The CDR3 is 14 amino acids. In DNA, the CDR3 is TGTGCCAGTAGTTCCCCAGGGGGCTATGAGACCCAGTACTTC. Encoded protein: CASSSPGGYETQYF.

The CDR3 region has the DNA TGTGCCAGCAGTTTACCGGACAGGTATAGCAATCAGCCCCAGCATTTT. It yields the protein CASSLPDRYSNQPQHF. This chain connects TRBV27 to TRBJ1-5, with 7 nucleotides matching TRBD1. Germline CDR1 and CDR2: MNHEY and SMNVEV (reference sequence). There are 16 residues in the CDR3. With 2 bases clipped from V and 0 bases from J, the junction kept 4 bases outside the gene matches.

V usage is TRBV7-9 and J usage is TRBJ2-1; D gene ambiguous. The V end was cut by 5 bases, the J end by 4 bases, with 6 bases between. This CDR3 has 12 residues. Per germline, CDR1 SEHNR and CDR2 FQNEAQ (reference sequence). The CDR3 here is CASSRYYNEQFF. The DNA for the CDR3 is TGTGCCAGCAGCCGCTATTACAATGAGCAGTTCTTC.

The V gene is TRBV9, the J gene TRBJ1-1; TRBD1 is a possible D gene (5 bases). V was trimmed by 0 bases and J by 5 bases, leaving 8 bases between them. There are 13 residues in the CDR3. Per the germline V gene, CDR1 is SGDLS and CDR2 is YYNGEE. For the CDR3, the DNA is TGTGCCAGCAGCGTAGATGGGGGAACTGAAGCTTTCTTT. Protein: CASSVDGGTEAFF. Together with reference TRBV9 and TRBJ1-1, the CDR3 gives the full variable domain: DSGVTQTPKHLITATGQRVTLRCSPRSGDLSVYWYQQSLDQGLQFLIQYYNGEERAKGNILERFSAQQFPDLHSELNLSSLELGDSALYFCASSVDGGTEAFFGQGTRLTVV.

This chain joins TRBV7-8 and TRBJ1-6; 9 bases are shared with TRBD1. Germline CDR1 SGHVS, CDR2 FQNEAQ. There are 17 residues in the CDR3. The J segment lost 4 bases and the V segment lost 6 bases, leaving 10 bases of the junction unmatched. As DNA, the CDR3 is TGTGCCAGCAGAAGACTGAGACAGGGGGTTTATAATTCACCCCTCCACTTT. Its translation is CASRRLRQGVYNSPLHF.

V gene TRBV7-9 combines with J gene TRBJ1-1; 9 positions agree with TRBD1. With 7 bases clipped from V and 0 bases from J, the junction kept 6 bases outside the gene matches. Looked up from germline, CDR1 is SEHNR and CDR2 is FQNEAQ (reference sequence). The CDR3 consists of 15 residues. CDR3 residues: CASNSQGALNTEAFF. The CDR3 DNA is TGTGCCAGCAACTCACAGGGGGCACTGAACACTGAAGCTTTCTTT.

J is TRBJ2-5 and V is TRBV4-1; 11 nucleotides align to TRBD2. The CDR3 runs to 18 residues. The trim removed 1 base at V and 5 bases at J, leaving 12 bases unmatched. Germline-derived CDR1 and CDR2 are MGHRA and YSYEKL. This CDR3 reads CASSQAPYSGGAGETQYF. CDR3 bases: TGCGCCAGCAGCCAAGCCCCTTATAGCGGGGGGGCCGGTGAGACCCAGTACTTC.